Listed below are T cell receptor beta chains from one sample, sequenced in a study of a mutant IDH1 vaccine in newly diagnosed glioma. Repertoires were generated with immunoSEQ multiplex PCR, while TCRdb's copy carries only in-frame clones and drops some. The sample has some 40,000 clones; about 81% are singletons. Their specific antigens are unknown. Material: PBMCs, obtained from a glioma patient whose treatment included an IDH1 peptide vaccine. All receptors come from a man in his forties with glioma. Both conserved end residues are part of each CDR3. A D gene is named only where the DNA matches it firmly. For some rows the clone size is stated as once, few or many, or as a class when expanded; others skip it.

d_gene	v_gene	abundance	j_gene	CDR3aa	CDR3nt
TRBD2	TRBV5-1	NA	TRBJ2-5	CASSYRTRLTEETQYF	TGCGCCAGCAGCTACCGGACTAGATTGACGGAAGAGACCCAGTACTTC
NA	TRBV6-5	few	TRBJ1-5	CASSPGRKQPQHF	TGTGCCAGCAGCCCGGGGAGAAAACAGCCCCAGCATTTT
TRBD1	TRBV5-1	NA	TRBJ1-2	CASSFQDRVGGYTF	TGCGCCAGCAGCTTTCAGGACAGGGTGGGTGGCTACACCTTC
NA	TRBV7-6	NA	TRBJ2-2	CASSPLNTGELFF	TGTGCCAGCAGCCCCCTGAACACCGGGGAGCTGTTTTTT
TRBD1	TRBV27	NA	TRBJ2-2	CASSRPGGATGELFF	TGTGCCAGCAGTAGACCAGGGGGTGCCACCGGGGAGCTGTTTTTT
NA	TRBV4-3	NA	TRBJ1-2	CASSQKAITNYGYTF	TGCGCCAGCAGCCAAAAGGCTATTACTAACTATGGCTACACCTTC
TRBD1	TRBV5-1	NA	TRBJ1-4	CASRIKQGAEGEKLFF	TGCGCCAGTAGAATCAAACAGGGGGCCGAAGGAGAAAAACTGTTTTTT
NA	TRBV29-1	NA	TRBJ1-1	CSVADRLNTEAFF	TGCAGCGTTGCCGACAGGCTGAACACTGAAGCTTTCTTT
TRBD2	TRBV19	once	TRBJ2-1	CASRKLAGTNEQFF	TGTGCCAGTAGAAAACTAGCGGGAACCAATGAGCAGTTCTTC
NA	TRBV9	few	TRBJ1-2	CASSPLPREFSWPTF	TGTGCCAGCAGCCCCCTCCCCCGGGAGTTTTCATGGCCCACCTTC
TRBD1	TRBV4-3	NA	TRBJ1-4	CASSQDRGLGNEKLFF	TGCGCCAGCAGCCAAGATAGGGGGCTTGGTAATGAAAAACTGTTTTTT
TRBD1	TRBV5-1	NA	TRBJ2-5	CASSGDRGTQETQYF	TGCGCCAGCAGCGGGGACAGGGGGACACAAGAGACCCAGTACTTC
NA	TRBV27	NA	TRBJ2-2	CASMDTTGELFF	TGTGCCAGCATGGACACCACCGGGGAGCTGTTTTTT
NA	TRBV5-4	NA	TRBJ2-7	CASSLAGVTYEQYF	TGTGCCAGCAGCCTAGCCGGGGTTACCTACGAGCAGTACTTC
NA	TRBV5-6	once	TRBJ1-2	CASSPGQGGYGYTF	TGTGCCAGCAGCCCCGGGCAGGGAGGGTATGGCTACACCTTC
TRBD1	TRBV19	NA	TRBJ1-5	CASSTTGSGNQPQHF	TGTGCCAGTAGTACGACAGGGTCGGGCAATCAGCCCCAGCATTTT
TRBD2	TRBV6-6	NA	TRBJ2-1	CASSYPASGYNEQFF	TGTGCCAGCAGTTATCCGGCTAGCGGGTACAATGAGCAGTTCTTC
NA	TRBV2	few	TRBJ1-1	CASSGGGSTEAFF	TGTGCCAGCAGTGGGGGGGGAAGCACTGAAGCTTTCTTT
NA	TRBV14	NA	TRBJ1-1	CASSQAGTRGDTEAFF	TGTGCCAGCAGCCAAGCCGGGACAAGGGGAGACACTGAAGCTTTCTTT